This is a list of T cell receptor beta chains from one sample in a study of blood T cell repertoires in COVID-19. The repertoire was sequenced with immunoSEQ multiplex PCR; TCRdb's copy has only in-frame clones and lacks some. Of approximately 170,000 clones listed, 86% are singletons. Material for sequencing was peripheral blood. These receptors all stem from a man aged 65 to 85 with acute or convalescent COVID-19. Each CDR3 is given with its conserved first and last residue. D genes are given only for firm matches. Where a row states a size, it is once, few, many or the class of an expanded clone; other rows omit it.

>TRBD1|TRBV28|TRBJ1-2|NA
TGTGCCAGCAGTTTACCGGGACAGCCCTATGGCTACACCTTC
CASSLPGQPYGYTF
>NA|TRBV22-1|TRBJ2-3|NA
TGTCCTGGGAGCGCACTCGGACAGGGGGAACTGGTAGCGGGCACAGATACGCAGTATTTT
CPGSALGQGELVAGTDTQYF
>TRBD1|TRBV3-1/TRBV3-2|TRBJ1-1|few
TGTGCCAGCAGCCTCCGGGACAGGGGGATGAACACTGAAGCTTTCTTT
CASSLRDRGMNTEAFF
>TRBD1|TRBV18|TRBJ1-2|once
TGTGCCAGCTCACCACAGACCAACAGGGGTTATGGCTACACCTTC
CASSPQTNRGYGYTF
>NA|TRBV28|TRBJ2-3|NA
TGTGCCAGCAGTTCCCCAGGGGGAGGAGGGGATACGCAGTATTTT
CASSSPGGGGDTQYF
>NA|TRBV6-2/TRBV6-3|TRBJ2-7|NA
TGTGCCAGCAGTTACGTCAGTTACGAGCAGTACTTC
CASSYVSYEQYF
>NA|TRBV19|TRBJ1-6|once
TGTGCCAGTAGTGGGGTAGGGGGATCTAATTCACCCCTCCACTTT
CASSGVGGSNSPLHF
>NA|TRBV5-1|TRBJ2-2|NA
TGCGCCAGCAGCTTGGCCGGACTGTCCGGGAACACCGGGGAGCTGTTTTTT
CASSLAGLSGNTGELFF
>NA|TRBV10-2|TRBJ2-7|NA
TGCGCCAGCAGTGACCCTCCGGGACAAGTATACGAGCAGTACTTC
CASSDPPGQVYEQYF
>NA|TRBV9|TRBJ2-7|NA
TGTGCCAGCAGCGTTAGTCCCCAGGGGAGTTACGAGCAGTACTTC
CASSVSPQGSYEQYF
>NA|TRBV5-4|TRBJ2-3|NA
TGTGCCAGCAGCAAACTGACAGGGGCGGGAGCAGATACGCAGTATTTT
CASSKLTGAGADTQYF
>NA|TRBV29-1|TRBJ2-7|NA
TGCAGCGTTGAGGGCGACACCTACGAGCAGTACTTC
CSVEGDTYEQYF
>TRBD1|TRBV7-9|TRBJ2-7|NA
TGTGCCAGCAGCCCGAGACAGGGGACCGCCTACGAGCAGTACTTC
CASSPRQGTAYEQYF
>TRBD2|TRBV2|TRBJ2-5|NA
TGTGCCAGCAGGAATAGCGGGGGAAGTTGGACCCAGTACTTC
CASRNSGGSWTQYF
>NA|TRBV5-4|TRBJ2-5|NA
TGTGCCAGCAGCTTGGGACTTCAAGAGACCCAGTACTTC
CASSLGLQETQYF
>TRBD1|TRBV7-2|TRBJ1-1|NA
TGTGCCAGCAGCCTCCAGGGGGCGGCCAACACTGAAGCTTTCTTT
CASSLQGAANTEAFF
>NA|TRBV7-3|TRBJ2-3|NA
TGTGCCAGCAGCCTGGGAGGCCTCACAGATACGCAGTATTTT
CASSLGGLTDTQYF
>TRBD2|TRBV7-9|TRBJ2-7|NA
TGTGCCAGCAGCCGCCTAAATAGCGGGGGGAGCTCCTACGAGCAGTACTTC
CASSRLNSGGSSYEQYF
>NA|TRBV21-1|TRBJ2-7|NA
TGTGCCAGCAGCAATCCCGGGACAGGGAGCTACGAGCAGTACTTC
CASSNPGTGSYEQYF
>NA|TRBV30|TRBJ1-1|NA
TGTGCCTTGACAGTTCTAGTACGGACTGAAGCTTTCTTT
CALTVLVRTEAFF
>NA|TRBV9|TRBJ1-5|NA
TGTGCCAGCGGACAGACAGCACACACCTCAGGGCCCCAGCATTTT
CASGQTAHTSGPQHF
>NA|TRBV12-5|TRBJ2-1|NA
TGTGCTAGTCGCTTCCGGGATCCGAACAATGAGCAGTTCTTC
CASRFRDPNNEQFF
>NA|TRBV11-3|TRBJ2-1|few
TGTGCCAGCAGCTTAATGGGCTATGAGCAGTTCTTC
CASSLMGYEQFF
>NA|TRBV7-8|TRBJ1-3|NA
TGTGCCAGCAGCTTTATTTCTGGAAACACCATATATTTT
CASSFISGNTIYF
>NA|TRBV5-1|TRBJ2-5|NA
TGCGCCAGCAGCTTGTCGGTGCAAGAGACCCAGTACTTC
CASSLSVQETQYF
>TRBD2|TRBV28|TRBJ2-2|NA
TGTGCCAGCAGTTCTACCGGGGGGGCGAACACCGGGGAGCTGTTTTTT
CASSSTGGANTGELFF
>NA|TRBV24-1|TRBJ2-7|NA
TGTGCCCCTACGGTAGGGGGATACTACGAGCAGTACTTC
CAPTVGGYYEQYF
>TRBD1|TRBV5-4|TRBJ1-4|NA
TGTGCCAGCAGCTTTAGGACAGGGGGCGCGGATGAAAAACTGTTTTTT
CASSFRTGGADEKLFF
>NA|TRBV5-5|TRBJ1-3|NA
TGTGCCAGCAGCTTATGGGGAGGAGGAAACACCATATATTTT
CASSLWGGGNTIYF
>TRBD1|TRBV19|TRBJ2-5|NA
TGTGCCAGTAGTACCCACAGGGGCGAGACCCAGTACTTC
CASSTHRGETQYF
>TRBD1|TRBV27|TRBJ1-5|NA
TGTGCCAGCAGTTCTGCCGACAGGGTCGAACAGCCCCAGCATTTT
CASSSADRVEQPQHF
>TRBD1|TRBV10-3|TRBJ2-3|NA
TGTGCCATCAGTGACCAGGACAGGGTGACATACGATACGCAGTATTTT
CAISDQDRVTYDTQYF
>NA|TRBV9|TRBJ2-5|NA
TGTGCCAGCAGCCCCCCGGCGAGCGCGGACCAAGAGACCCAGTACTTC
CASSPPASADQETQYF
>NA|TRBV7-9|TRBJ1-1|once
TGTGCCAGCAGCAAAATACCATCTTCAGACAGGCTCACCCTTGAAGCTTTCTTT
CASSKIPSSDRLTLEAFF
>NA|TRBV6-5|TRBJ2-3|NA
TGTGCCAGCGGTAGTACCCCGGTAGATACGCAGTATTTT
CASGSTPVDTQYF
>TRBD2|TRBV7-2|TRBJ2-5|NA
TGTGCCAGCAGCACCAGACTAGCGGAGCAGACCCAGTACTTC
CASSTRLAEQTQYF
>TRBD2|TRBV28|TRBJ2-7|once
TGTGCCAGCAGTTTACCCGGGGGGTCCTACGAGCAGTACTTC
CASSLPGGSYEQYF
>TRBD2|TRBV7-3|TRBJ2-3|NA
TGTGCCAGCAGCCGTCGCGGGGGGGCCCCAGATACGCAGTATTTT
CASSRRGGAPDTQYF
>NA|TRBV5-6|TRBJ2-1|NA
TGTGCCAGCAGCTTGGTTCTAGCGCACCGTTACAATGAGCAGTTCTTC
CASSLVLAHRYNEQFF
>TRBD1|TRBV28|TRBJ1-5|NA
TGTGCCAGCAGTTTAGGTAGTAGGACAGGGGTGTCCAATCAGCCCCAGCATTTT
CASSLGSRTGVSNQPQHF
>TRBD2|TRBV6-1|TRBJ2-1|NA
TGTGCCAGCAGTGAAGCCAAGACTAGCGGGAGTCACTACAATGAGCAGTTCTTC
CASSEAKTSGSHYNEQFF
>NA|TRBV10-3|TRBJ1-1|NA
TGTGCCATCAGTGAGTCACCTTTAGGGCGGGGCACTGAAGCTTTCTTT
CAISESPLGRGTEAFF
>TRBD2|TRBV11-3|TRBJ2-1|NA
TGTGCCAGCAGCCGCGGGACTAGCGGGAGTGATGAGCAGTTCTTC
CASSRGTSGSDEQFF
>TRBD2|TRBV11-2|TRBJ2-7|NA
TGTGCCAGCAGCTTAGCTCTAGCGGGAGAGGACGAGCAGTACTTC
CASSLALAGEDEQYF
>TRBD2|TRBV4-3|TRBJ2-3|NA
TGCGCCAGCAGCCCCAGGGAGGGGCCGGGCACAGATACGCAGTATTTT
CASSPREGPGTDTQYF